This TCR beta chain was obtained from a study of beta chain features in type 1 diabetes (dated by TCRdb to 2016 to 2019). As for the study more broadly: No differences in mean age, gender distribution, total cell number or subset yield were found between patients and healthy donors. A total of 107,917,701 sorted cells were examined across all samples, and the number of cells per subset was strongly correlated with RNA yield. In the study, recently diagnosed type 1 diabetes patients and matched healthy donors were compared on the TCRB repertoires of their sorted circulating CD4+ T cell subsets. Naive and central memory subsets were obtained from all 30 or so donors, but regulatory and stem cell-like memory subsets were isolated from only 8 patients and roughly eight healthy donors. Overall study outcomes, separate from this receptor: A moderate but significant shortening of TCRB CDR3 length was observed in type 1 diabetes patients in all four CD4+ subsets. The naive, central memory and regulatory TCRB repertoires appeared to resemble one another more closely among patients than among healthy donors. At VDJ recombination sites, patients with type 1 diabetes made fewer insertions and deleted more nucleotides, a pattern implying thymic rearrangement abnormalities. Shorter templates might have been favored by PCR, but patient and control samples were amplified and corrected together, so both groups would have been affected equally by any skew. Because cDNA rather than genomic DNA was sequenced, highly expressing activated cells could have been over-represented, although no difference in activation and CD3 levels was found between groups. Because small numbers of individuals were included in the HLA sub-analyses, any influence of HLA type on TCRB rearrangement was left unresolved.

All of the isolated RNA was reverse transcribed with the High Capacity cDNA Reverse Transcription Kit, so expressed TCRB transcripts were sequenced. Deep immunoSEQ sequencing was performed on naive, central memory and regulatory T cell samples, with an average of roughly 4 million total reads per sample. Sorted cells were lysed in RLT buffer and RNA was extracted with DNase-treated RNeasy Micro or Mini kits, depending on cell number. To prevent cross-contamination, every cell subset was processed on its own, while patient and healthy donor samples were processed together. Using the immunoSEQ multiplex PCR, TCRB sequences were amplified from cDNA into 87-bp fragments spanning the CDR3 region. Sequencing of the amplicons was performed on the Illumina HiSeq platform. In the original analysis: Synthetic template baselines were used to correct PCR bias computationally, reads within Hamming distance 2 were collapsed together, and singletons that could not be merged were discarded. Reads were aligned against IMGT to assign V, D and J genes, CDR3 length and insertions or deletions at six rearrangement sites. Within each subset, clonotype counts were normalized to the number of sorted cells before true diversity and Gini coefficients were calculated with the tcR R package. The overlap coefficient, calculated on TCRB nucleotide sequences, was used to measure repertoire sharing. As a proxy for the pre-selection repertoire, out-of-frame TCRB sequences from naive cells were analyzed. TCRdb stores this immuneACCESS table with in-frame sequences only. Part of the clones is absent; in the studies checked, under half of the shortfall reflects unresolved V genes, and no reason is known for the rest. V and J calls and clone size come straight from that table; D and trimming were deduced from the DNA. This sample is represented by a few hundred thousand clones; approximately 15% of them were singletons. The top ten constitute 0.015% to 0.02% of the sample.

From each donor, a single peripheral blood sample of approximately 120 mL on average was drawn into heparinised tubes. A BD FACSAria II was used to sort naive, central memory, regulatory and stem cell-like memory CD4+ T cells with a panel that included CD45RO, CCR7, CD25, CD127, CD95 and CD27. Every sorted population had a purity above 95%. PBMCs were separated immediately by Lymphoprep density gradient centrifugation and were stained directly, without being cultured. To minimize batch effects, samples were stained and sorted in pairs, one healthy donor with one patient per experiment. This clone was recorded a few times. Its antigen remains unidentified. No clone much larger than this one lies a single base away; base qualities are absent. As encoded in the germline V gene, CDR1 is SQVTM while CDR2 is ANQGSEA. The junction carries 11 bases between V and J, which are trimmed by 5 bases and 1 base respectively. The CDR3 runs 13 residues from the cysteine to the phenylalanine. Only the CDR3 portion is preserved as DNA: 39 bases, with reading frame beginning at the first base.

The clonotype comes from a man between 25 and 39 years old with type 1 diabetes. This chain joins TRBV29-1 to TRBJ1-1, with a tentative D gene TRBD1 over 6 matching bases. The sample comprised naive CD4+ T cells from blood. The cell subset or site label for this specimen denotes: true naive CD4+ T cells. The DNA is TGCAGCGTTCCCGGACAGCCGAACACTGAAGCTTTCTTT. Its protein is CSVPGQPNTEAFF.